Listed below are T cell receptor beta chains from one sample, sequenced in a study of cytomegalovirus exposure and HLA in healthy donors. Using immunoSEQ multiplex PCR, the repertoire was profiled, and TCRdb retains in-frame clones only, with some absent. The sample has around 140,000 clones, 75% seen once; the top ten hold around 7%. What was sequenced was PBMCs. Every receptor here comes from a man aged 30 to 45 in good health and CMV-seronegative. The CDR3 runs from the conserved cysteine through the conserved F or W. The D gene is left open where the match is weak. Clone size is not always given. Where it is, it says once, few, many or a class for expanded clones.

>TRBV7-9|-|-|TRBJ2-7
CASSLDAVPYEQYF
TGTGCCAGCAGCTTAGACGCAGTCCCCTACGAGCAGTACTTC
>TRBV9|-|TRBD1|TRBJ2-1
CASSVSPTGTYNEQFF
TGTGCCAGCAGCGTATCTCCGACAGGGACCTACAATGAGCAGTTCTTC
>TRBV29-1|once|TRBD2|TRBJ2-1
CSVGLPPLSYNEQFF
TGCAGCGTGGGACTACCTCCTTTGTCCTACAATGAGCAGTTCTTC
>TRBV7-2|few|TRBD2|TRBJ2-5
CASSFQYGGGARETQYF
TGTGCCAGCAGCTTCCAGTACGGCGGGGGAGCCCGGGAGACCCAGTACTTC
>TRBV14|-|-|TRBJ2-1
CASSQGRGNEQFF
TGTGCCAGCAGCCAAGGACGAGGCAATGAGCAGTTCTTC
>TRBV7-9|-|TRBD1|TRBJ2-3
CASSPTGGPDTQYF
TGTGCCAGCAGCCCGACAGGGGGCCCAGATACGCAGTATTTT
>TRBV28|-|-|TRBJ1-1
CASSLGGVGDTEAFF
TGTGCCAGCAGTCTAGGGGGGGTGGGGGACACTGAAGCTTTCTTT
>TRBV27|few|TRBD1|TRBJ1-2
CASTSRGANYGYTF
TGTGCCAGCACCAGCAGGGGGGCTAACTATGGCTACACCTTC
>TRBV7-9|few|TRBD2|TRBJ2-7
CASSPTSGSDEQYF
TGTGCCAGCAGCCCGACTAGCGGGAGTGATGAGCAGTACTTC
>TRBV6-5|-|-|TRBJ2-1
CASSYSRTSSYNEQFF
TGTGCCAGCAGTTACTCGCGGACTTCATCCTACAATGAGCAGTTCTTC
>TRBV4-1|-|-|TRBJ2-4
CASSRLIPSQYF
TGCGCCAGCAGCCGCCTTATCCCGAGTCAGTACTTC
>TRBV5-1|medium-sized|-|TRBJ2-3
CASSPRFKGVGTDTQYF
TGCGCCAGCAGCCCCAGGTTTAAGGGAGTCGGCACAGATACGCAGTATTTT
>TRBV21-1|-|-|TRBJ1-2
CASSKRQGNYGYTF
TGTGCCAGCAGCAAGAGGCAGGGGAACTATGGCTACACCTTC
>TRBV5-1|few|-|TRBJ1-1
CASSAQGARTEAFF
TGCGCCAGCAGCGCTCAGGGTGCGAGAACTGAAGCTTTCTTT
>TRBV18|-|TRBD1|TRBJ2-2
CASSPGTGNTGELFF
TGTGCCAGCTCACCCGGGACAGGGAACACCGGGGAGCTGTTTTTT
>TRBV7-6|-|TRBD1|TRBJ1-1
CASSSGQGANTEAFF
TGTGCCAGCAGCTCCGGACAGGGGGCTAACACTGAAGCTTTCTTT
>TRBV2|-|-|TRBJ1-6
CASRTEYNSPLHF
TGTGCCAGCAGGACAGAGTATAATTCACCCCTCCACTTT
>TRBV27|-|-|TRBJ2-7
CASRPGVDYEQYF
TGTGCCAGCAGGCCAGGTGTGGACTACGAGCAGTACTTC
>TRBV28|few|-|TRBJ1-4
CASSERVTNEKLFF
TGTGCCAGCTCGGAGAGGGTAACTAATGAAAAACTGTTTTTT
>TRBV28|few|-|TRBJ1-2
CASSRGAGYTF
TGTGCCAGCAGCCGGGGGGCTGGCTACACCTTC
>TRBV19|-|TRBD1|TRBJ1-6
CASTLGQGYNSPLHF
TGTGCCAGTACCCTTGGACAGGGTTATAATTCACCCCTCCACTTT
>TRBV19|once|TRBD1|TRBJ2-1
CASSALTGASYNEQFF
TGTGCCAGTAGTGCCCTGACAGGGGCCTCCTACAATGAGCAGTTCTTC
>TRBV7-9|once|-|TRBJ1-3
CASSQRQAGNTIYF
TGTGCCAGCAGTCAACGACAAGCTGGAAACACCATATATTTT
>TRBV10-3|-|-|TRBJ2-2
CAISDVGGKGGSDTGELFF
TGTGCCATCAGTGATGTCGGGGGTAAGGGTGGGAGCGACACCGGGGAGCTGTTTTTT
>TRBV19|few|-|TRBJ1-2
CASIKTPGANYGYTF
TGTGCCAGTATAAAAACCCCCGGAGCTAACTATGGCTACACCTTC
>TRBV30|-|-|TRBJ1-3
CAWSGRGSGNTIYF
TGTGCCTGGAGTGGAAGAGGCTCTGGAAACACCATATATTTT
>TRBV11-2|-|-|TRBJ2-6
CASRRLQGPGANVLTF
TGTGCCAGCAGAAGACTACAGGGACCTGGGGCCAACGTCCTGACTTTC
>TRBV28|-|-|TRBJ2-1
CASSSPSVASYNEQFF
TGTGCCAGCAGTTCCCCGAGTGTAGCCTCCTACAATGAGCAGTTCTTC
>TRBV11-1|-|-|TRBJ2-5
CASSRRSGAHQETQYF
TGTGCCAGCAGCCGCAGATCAGGGGCTCACCAAGAGACCCAGTACTTC
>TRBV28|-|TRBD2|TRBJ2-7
CASSNPSGRAVQYF
TGTGCCAGCAGCAACCCTAGCGGGAGGGCCGTGCAGTACTTC
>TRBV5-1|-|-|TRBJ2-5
CASSLDPRGGQETQYF
TGCGCCAGCAGCTTGGACCCGAGGGGGGGGCAAGAGACCCAGTACTTC
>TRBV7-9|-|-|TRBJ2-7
CSSSLRILGQPFYEQYF
TGTTCCAGCAGCCTACGTATCTTGGGACAACCTTTCTACGAGCAGTACTTC
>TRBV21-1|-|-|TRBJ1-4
CASSKHVVGGEKLFF
TGTGCCAGCAGCAAACACGTCGTGGGGGGTGAAAAACTGTTTTTT